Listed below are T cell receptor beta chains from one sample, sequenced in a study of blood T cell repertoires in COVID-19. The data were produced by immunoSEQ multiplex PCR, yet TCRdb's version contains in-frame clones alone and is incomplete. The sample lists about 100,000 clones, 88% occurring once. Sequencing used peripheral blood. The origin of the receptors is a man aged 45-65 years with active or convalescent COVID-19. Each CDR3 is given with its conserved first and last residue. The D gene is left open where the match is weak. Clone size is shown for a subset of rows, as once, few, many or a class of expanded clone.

CASSHTSGGQGHNEQFF | TGTGCCAGCAGCCATACGTCGGGGGGACAGGGTCACAATGAGCAGTTCTTC | TRBV7-9 | . | TRBJ2-1 | TRBD1
CASSYNLLAGYEQYF | TGTGCCAGCAGTTATAATCTCTTAGCGGGATACGAGCAGTACTTC | TRBV6-5 | . | TRBJ2-7 | TRBD2
CASSSDRADGYTF | TGTGCCAGCAGCTCGGACAGGGCAGATGGCTACACCTTC | TRBV7-8 | . | TRBJ1-2 | TRBD1
CSVEEPGQGYGYEQYF | TGCAGCGTTGAGGAACCGGGACAGGGGTACGGGTACGAGCAGTACTTC | TRBV29-1 | . | TRBJ2-7 | TRBD1
CASSLPDEDNEKLFF | TGTGCCAGCAGCCTTCCCGACGAGGATAATGAAAAACTGTTTTTT | TRBV28 | . | TRBJ1-4 | .
CASSLSGSVFYNNEQFF | TGCGCCAGCAGCTTGTCCGGGAGCGTTTTCTATAACAATGAGCAGTTCTTC | TRBV5-1 | . | TRBJ2-1 | .
CASSPSGGKAYNEQFF | TGTGCCAGTAGTCCCAGCGGGGGGAAGGCTTACAATGAGCAGTTCTTC | TRBV19 | . | TRBJ2-1 | TRBD2
CAWSVGGDGYGYTF | TGTGCCTGGAGTGTGGGGGGTGATGGCTATGGCTACACCTTC | TRBV30 | . | TRBJ1-2 | .
CASTSVREQFF | TGTGCCAGCACTAGCGTCCGAGAGCAGTTCTTC | TRBV28 | . | TRBJ2-1 | .
CASSSASGRPVEQFF | TGTGCCAGCAGCTCCGCGAGCGGGAGACCGGTTGAGCAGTTCTTC | TRBV11-3 | . | TRBJ2-1 | TRBD2
CASSLGAGLDAGELFF | TGTGCCAGCAGCTTAGGGGCAGGGCTGGACGCCGGGGAGCTGTTTTTT | TRBV7-9 | . | TRBJ2-2 | .
CASSYRAGQGNYGYTF | TGTGCCAGCAGTTACAGAGCGGGACAGGGGAACTATGGCTACACCTTC | TRBV6-2/TRBV6-3 | . | TRBJ1-2 | TRBD1
CASSPPVGDSHEKLFF | TGTGCCAGCAGTCCACCCGTTGGGGACAGTCATGAAAAACTGTTTTTT | TRBV28 | . | TRBJ1-4 | TRBD1
CASRSGEYQPQHF | TGTGCCAGCAGGTCGGGGGAATACCAGCCCCAGCATTTT | TRBV28 | few | TRBJ1-5 | .
CASSLGRGAYTQYF | TGTGCCAGCAGTTTAGGGCGGGGGGCCTATACGCAGTATTTT | TRBV28 | . | TRBJ2-3 | TRBD2
CASSEFGGWSSPLHF | TGTGCCAGCAGTGAGTTTGGGGGCTGGAGTTCACCCCTCCACTTT | TRBV6-1 | . | TRBJ1-6 | .
CSADGAGVDGYTF | TGCAGCGCTGATGGGGCAGGGGTTGATGGCTACACCTTC | TRBV29-1 | once | TRBJ1-2 | .
CASSEVGAGAYGYTF | TGTGCCAGCAGTGAAGTGGGGGCAGGAGCTTATGGCTACACCTTC | TRBV6-1 | . | TRBJ1-2 | .
CASSEFRGPVRNEQFF | TGTGCCAGCAGTGAATTCAGGGGTCCCGTACGCAATGAGCAGTTCTTC | TRBV25-1 | . | TRBJ2-1 | .
CATSDLGGSGRAEEQFF | TGTGCCACCAGTGATTTGGGGGGTAGCGGGAGGGCCGAAGAGCAGTTCTTC | TRBV24-1 | . | TRBJ2-1 | TRBD2
CASSQQPLGASGYTF | TGTGCCAGCAGTCAACAGCCCTTGGGGGCGAGTGGCTACACCTTC | TRBV6-5 | . | TRBJ1-2 | .
CASSLEGRVGTDTQYF | TGCGCCAGCAGCTTGGAGGGCAGGGTGGGCACAGATACGCAGTATTTT | TRBV5-1 | . | TRBJ2-3 | .
CASTPTTDVPKGQFF | TGCGCCAGCACACCTACGACAGATGTACCTAAGGGGCAGTTCTTC | TRBV5-1 | . | TRBJ2-1 | .
CASSLDLDGYTF | TGCGCCAGCAGCTTGGATTTAGATGGCTACACCTTC | TRBV5-1 | . | TRBJ1-2 | .
CSASTTYNEQFF | TGCAGTGCTAGTACAACCTACAATGAGCAGTTCTTC | TRBV20-1 | . | TRBJ2-1 | .
CASNKDRDGGYTF | TGTGCCAGCAACAAGGACAGGGACGGTGGCTACACCTTC | TRBV9 | . | TRBJ1-2 | TRBD1
CSVGRTGDGYTF | TGCAGCGTTGGCCGGACAGGGGATGGCTACACCTTC | TRBV29-1 | . | TRBJ1-2 | TRBD1
CASTALAGIYNEQFF | TGTGCCAGCACCGCACTAGCGGGGATCTACAATGAGCAGTTCTTC | TRBV5-6 | . | TRBJ2-1 | TRBD2
CASSIASNNNEQFF | TGCGCCAGCAGCATCGCTAGCAACAACAATGAGCAGTTCTTC | TRBV5-1 | . | TRBJ2-1 | .
CASSLSSAQETQYF | TGTGCCAGCAGTTTGTCTAGCGCACAAGAGACCCAGTACTTC | TRBV27 | . | TRBJ2-5 | .
CASSLSPGSYGYTF | TGCGCCAGCAGCTTGTCTCCGGGGAGCTATGGCTACACCTTC | TRBV5-1 | . | TRBJ1-2 | .
CASSTRPGQREQYF | TGTGCCAGCAGTACACGCCCGGGACAGAGAGAGCAGTACTTC | TRBV28 | . | TRBJ2-7 | TRBD1
CASSPRPGQSAGANVLTF | TGTGCCAGCAGCCCACGGCCGGGACAGTCCGCAGGGGCCAACGTCCTGACTTTC | TRBV11-2 | once | TRBJ2-6 | TRBD1
CASSQDLAGGVYNEQFF | TGTGCCAGCAGCCAAGATCTAGCGGGAGGGGTGTACAATGAGCAGTTCTTC | TRBV3-1/TRBV3-2 | once | TRBJ2-1 | TRBD2